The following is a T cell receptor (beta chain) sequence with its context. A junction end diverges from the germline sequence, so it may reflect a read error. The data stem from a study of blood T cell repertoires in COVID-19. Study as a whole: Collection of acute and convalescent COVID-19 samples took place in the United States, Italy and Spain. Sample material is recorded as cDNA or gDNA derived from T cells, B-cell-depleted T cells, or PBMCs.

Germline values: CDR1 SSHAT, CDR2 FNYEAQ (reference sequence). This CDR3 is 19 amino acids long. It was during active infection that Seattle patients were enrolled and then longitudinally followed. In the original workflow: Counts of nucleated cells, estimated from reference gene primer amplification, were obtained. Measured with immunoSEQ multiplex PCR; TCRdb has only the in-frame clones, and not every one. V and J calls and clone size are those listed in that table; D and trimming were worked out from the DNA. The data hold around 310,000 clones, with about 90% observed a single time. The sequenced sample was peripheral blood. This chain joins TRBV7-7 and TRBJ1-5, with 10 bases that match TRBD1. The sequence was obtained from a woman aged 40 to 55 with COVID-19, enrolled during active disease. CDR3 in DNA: TGTGCTAGCAGCACCCGACAGGGGGCTACCCATTATAGCAATCAGCCCCAGCATTTT. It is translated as CASSTRQGATHYSNQPQHF.